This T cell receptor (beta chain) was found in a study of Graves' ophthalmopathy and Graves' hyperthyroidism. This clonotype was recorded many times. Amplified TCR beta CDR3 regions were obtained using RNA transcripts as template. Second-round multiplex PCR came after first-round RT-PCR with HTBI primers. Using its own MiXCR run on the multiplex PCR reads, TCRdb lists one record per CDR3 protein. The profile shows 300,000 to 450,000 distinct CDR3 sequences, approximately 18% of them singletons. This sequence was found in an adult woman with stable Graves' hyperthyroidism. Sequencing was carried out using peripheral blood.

This CDR3 reads CSVEDRVGQGNTGELFF. The CDR3 DNA reads TGCAGCGTTGAAGATCGAGTGGGACAGGGGAACACCGGGGAGCTGTTTTTT. The chain employs TRBV29-1 and TRBJ2-2; 9 bases align to TRBD1. Germline V gene data show CDR1 as SQVTM and CDR2 as ANQGSEA. Trimming removed 0 bases from V and 1 base from J; junction bases left unmatched: 6. The CDR3 spans 17 residues.